This T cell receptor (beta chain) was retrieved from a study of blood T cell repertoires in COVID-19. Looking at the study overall: Researchers got acute and convalescent COVID-19 samples from the United States, Italy and Spain. T cells, B-cell-depleted T cells, or PBMCs supplied cDNA or gDNA.

In the authors' workflow: Amplified reference gene primers provided the basis for estimating nucleated cell counts. Here immunoSEQ multiplex PCR was the method, and the copy in TCRdb shows in-frame clones only, minus some. From that table come the V and J calls and clone size; the DNA was used to work out D and trimming. Found here are around 130,000 clones, 75% to 90% of them singletons; the top ten hold under 35%. This CDR3 region has 13 residues. The V end was cut by 3 bases, the J end by 4 bases, with 8 bases between. Germline CDR1 is MNHEY and CDR2 is SMNVEV (reference sequence). The rearrangement uses TRBV27 and TRBJ2-3; D unresolved. The source of this sequence is a man in his sixties or seventies with active or convalescent COVID-19. The material sequenced was peripheral blood. The CDR3 reads CASSFAGADTQYF. The DNA for the CDR3 is TGTGCCAGCAGTTTTGCAGGCGCAGATACGCAGTATTTT.